The T cell receptor beta chain described here comes from a study of shared clonotypes between healthy human individuals. Profiling relied on immunoSEQ multiplex PCR, and the TCRdb table lists in-frame clones only, not all of them. This table holds around 2.1 million clones, 90% to 97% found once. Looked up from germline, CDR1 is SGDLS and CDR2 is YYNGEE. Trimming stripped 2 bases from V and 2 bases from J, with 10 bases between. The CDR3 is 14 amino acids. With regard to this clone: The antigen is undetermined. The sample contains more than one DNA sequence encoding this CDR3.

General study results and limits: The study found lower generation probabilities in non-shared clonotypes than in those shared by all four donors.

What was sequenced was naive CD4+ T cells sorted from blood. Indicated subset: CD45RA+ positively selected. The clonotype originates from a man aged 18 to 35 in good health. This sequence joins TRBV9 and TRBJ1-2; D perhaps matches TRBD1 (5 bases). Written as DNA, the CDR3 is TGTGCCAGCAGCGTCCTGACAGCAAACTATGGCTACACCTTC. It specifies CASSVLTANYGYTF.